The 13 T cell receptor beta chains listed next were all sequenced from one sample in a study of T cells in women clearing cervical HPV infection. Profiled with immunoSEQ multiplex PCR; TCRdb holds only in-frame clones, not every one. Found here are about 20,000 clones; the top ten clones hold about 5.3%. The sequencing sample was made of blood buffy coat. The receptors stem from a woman between 18 and 75 years old with a cervical HPV16 infection that either progressed to CIN3+ or cleared (not recorded which).

In the case of this clone: The read terminates 3 residues before the CDR3 end, so the remaining end is supplied by the germline J gene. The J gene is TRBJ2-7, the V gene TRBV27; 8 bases fit TRBD2. Germline V lookup: CDR1 MNHEY, CDR2 SMNVEV (reference sequence). The CDR3 spans 14 residues. J lost 2 bases, V lost 2 bases, and 2 bases had no gene match. The DNA read from the CDR3 is TGTGCCAGCAGTTTAGCGGGGGGTACCTACGAG. Its translation: CASSLAGGTYE. The whole CDR3 region reads CASSLAGGTYEQYF.

This clone is deemed medium-sized by its frequency. With the read ending 3 residues before the CDR3 end, the germline J gene is used to fill in that end. The chain links TRBV6-4 to TRBJ2-3; 7 positions match TRBD1. V gave up 0 bases and J gave up 2 bases; unmatched junction bases: 2. CDR1 MRHNA and CDR2 SNTAGT come from the germline V gene. The CDR3 sequence is 15 residues long. The CDR3 bases that were read are TGTGCCAGCAGTGACTCGACAGGGCACACAGATACG. This gives the protein CASSDSTGHTDT. The entire CDR3 protein reads CASSDSTGHTDTQYF.

To note about this clone: The read finishes 3 residues shy of the CDR3 end, and the germline J gene is used to complete it. The chain couples TRBV9 to TRBJ2-5, with D perhaps assigned TRBD1 or TRBD2 (5 bases each). Germline V gene lookup returns CDR1 SGDLS and CDR2 YYNGEE. This CDR3 has 15 amino acids. With 0 bases removed from V and 5 bases from J, the gap between germline ends came to 14 bases. This CDR3 reads CASSVGGTEGETQYF. The covered CDR3 bases are TGTGCCAGCAGCGTAGGGGGAACCGAGGGGGAGACC.

Concerning this clone itself: The sequence runs out 3 residues before the end of the CDR3; the remainder is reconstructed from the germline J gene. The genes are TRBV5-1 and TRBJ2-1, with D possibly matching TRBD2 (6 bases). Germline V lookup: CDR1 SGHRS, CDR2 YFSETQ. V lost 4 bases and J 8 bases, leaving 19 bases between the germline ends. CDR3 length: 15 amino acids. The CDR3 bases that were read are TGCGCCAGCAGCCTCCTAACCTCAGGCGGGGATGAG. Translating gives CASSLLTSGGDE. The full CDR3 sequence reads CASSLLTSGGDEQFF.

Notes on this clone: The sequenced fragment ends 3 residues before the CDR3 boundary, so the rest is inferred from the germline J gene. The chain has TRBV2 and TRBJ1-2, with D unclear. The CDR3 loop spans 15 amino acids. Germline CDR1 is SNHLY and CDR2 is FYNNEI. CDR3 residues: CASSQLAVGYNDYTF. CDR3 DNA, as far as it was read: TGTGCCAGCAGTCAACTAGCGGTCGGGTACAATGAC. The variable domain in full, with the rest retrieved from reference TRBV2 and TRBJ1-2, is EPEVTQTPSHQVTQMGQEVILRCVPISNHLYFYWYRQILGQKVEFLVSFYNNEISEKSEIFDDQFSVERPDGSNFTLKIRSTKLEDSAMYFCASSQLAVGYNDYTFGSGTRLTVV.

As for this clone: The read gets to within 3 residues of the CDR3 end, and the germline J gene fills in the rest. V is TRBV4-1 and J is TRBJ2-7; tentatively, D is TRBD2 (6 bases). The germline V gene has CDR1 MGHRA and CDR2 YSYEKL. The V and J ends lost 5 bases and 3 bases respectively, with 17 bases between them. The CDR3 is 15 residues long. The CDR3 protein is CASSVHSGVYYEQYF. The CDR3 bases that were read are TGCGCCAGCAGCGTACATAGCGGAGTATACTACGAG.

About this clone: From the germline J gene comes the end of the CDR3, since the read stops 3 residues before it. This sample also contains other DNA sequences that code for the same CDR3. The rearrangement joins TRBV7-9 to TRBJ2-7; possibly TRBD2 for D (5 bases). Germline values: CDR1 SEHNR, CDR2 FQNEAQ (reference sequence). This CDR3 is built from 15 residues. The V and J ends lost 5 bases and 0 bases respectively, with 14 bases between them. The covered CDR3 bases are TGTGCCAGCAGCCTAGTACGGGGTTCCTCCTACGAG. Protein sequence: CASSLVRGSSYE. The full CDR3 protein is CASSLVRGSSYEQYF.

Concerning this clone: The read ends 3 residues early relative to the CDR3; the germline J gene fills the gap. J is TRBJ2-5 and V is TRBV5-1, with TRBD2 as a possible D gene (7 bases). This CDR3 contains 15 residues. Trimming removed 5 bases at V and 4 bases at J, with 18 bases between. Germline V lookup: CDR1 SGHRS, CDR2 YFSETQ. The CDR3 loop is CASRELGGALETQYF. Partial CDR3 DNA: TGCGCCAGCAGGGAGCTGGGGGGGGCCCTAGAGACC.

With regard to this clone: Coverage ceases 3 residues before the CDR3 finishes, and the germline J gene fills in the end. The rearrangement uses TRBV30 and TRBJ1-2, with 8 bases that match TRBD1. Germline CDR1 is GTSNPN and CDR2 is SVGIG (reference sequence). The CDR3 is 14 residues long. CDR3 region: CAWSGNRGESGYTF. The CDR3 DNA, read in part, is TGTGCCTGGAGTGGAAACAGGGGGGAGAGCGGC. The whole variable domain, remainder taken from reference TRBV30 and TRBJ1-2, is SQTIHQWPATLVQPVGSPLSLECTVEGTSNPNLYWYRQAAGRGLQLLFYSVGIGQISSEVPQNLSASRPQDRQFILSSKKLLLSDSGFYLCAWSGNRGESGYTFGSGTRLTVV.

As to this clone: The CDR3 end is not reached by the read, which stops 3 residues before it; the germline J gene fills it in. The J gene is TRBJ2-7, the V gene TRBV19; 7 bases agree with TRBD2. The CDR3 contains 13 residues. V was pared by 4 bases and J by 3 bases, with 3 bases of the junction left unmatched. The V gene's germline CDR1 is LNHDA and CDR2 SQIVND (reference sequence). CDR3 DNA, as far as it was read: TGTGCCAGTAGTACGGGGGGAGGCTACGAG. Translated, it gives CASSTGGGYE. The CDR3 reads in full as CASSTGGGYEQYF.

Of note for this clone: The read ends 3 residues shy of where the CDR3 ends; the end is completed using the germline J gene. The V and J genes are TRBV7-9 and TRBJ1-5, with a weak D call TRBD1 (6 bases). This CDR3 is 15 amino acids long. The ends were cut back, 2 bases at V and 3 bases at J, with 11 bases in the middle. Germline V gives CDR1 SEHNR, CDR2 FQNEAQ (reference sequence). CDR3 DNA (partial): TGTGCCAGCAGCTTAACCGGGACACCCAATCAGCCC. This codes for CASSLTGTPNQP. The entire CDR3 sequence reads CASSLTGTPNQPQHF.

Concerning this clone: The observed sequence ends 3 residues before the CDR3 terminus, with the missing tail filled in from the germline J gene. The chain links TRBV18 to TRBJ1-4; TRBD1 might be the D (5 bases). The V gene's germline CDR1 is KGHSH and CDR2 LQKENI. The CDR3 sequence is 15 residues long. V lost 6 bases to trimming and J lost 8 bases, with 19 bases between them. The CDR3 spells CASSPTKGVWEKLFF. Partial CDR3 DNA: TGTGCCAGCTCGCCTACCAAAGGGGTTTGGGAAAAA.

CDR3 protein: CASSEGQLYSNQPQHF. CDR3 bases read: TGTGCCAGTAGCGAGGGACAGTTATATAGCAATCAGCCC. This chain links TRBV19 with TRBJ1-5, with 7 bases aligning to TRBD1. Coverage ceases 3 residues before the CDR3 finishes, and the germline J gene fills in the end. V was pared by 6 bases and J by 0 bases, with 8 bases of the junction left unmatched. This CDR3 is 16 amino acids long. Germline CDR1 LNHDA, CDR2 SQIVND (reference sequence). Together with reference TRBV19 and TRBJ1-5, the CDR3 gives the full variable domain: DGGITQSPKYLFRKEGQNVTLSCEQNLNHDAMYWYRQDPGQGLRLIYYSQIVNDFQKGDIAEGYSVSREKKESFPLTVTSAQKNPTAFYLCASSEGQLYSNQPQHFGDGTRLSIL.